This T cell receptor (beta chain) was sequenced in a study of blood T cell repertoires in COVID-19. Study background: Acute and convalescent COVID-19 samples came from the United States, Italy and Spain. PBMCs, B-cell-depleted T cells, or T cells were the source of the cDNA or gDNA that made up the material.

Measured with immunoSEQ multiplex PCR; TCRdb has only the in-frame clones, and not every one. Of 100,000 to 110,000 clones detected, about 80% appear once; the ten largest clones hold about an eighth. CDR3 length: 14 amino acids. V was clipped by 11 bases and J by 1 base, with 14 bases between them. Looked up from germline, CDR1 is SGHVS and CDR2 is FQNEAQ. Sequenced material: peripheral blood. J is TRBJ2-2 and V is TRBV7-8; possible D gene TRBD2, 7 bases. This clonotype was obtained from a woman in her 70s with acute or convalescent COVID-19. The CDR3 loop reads CAAEGGMNTGELFF. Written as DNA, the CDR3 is TGTGCCGCAGAGGGGGGGATGAACACCGGGGAGCTGTTTTTT.